This is a list of T cell receptor beta chains from one sample in a study of immune cell composition in non-small cell lung cancer. The table came from immunoSEQ multiplex PCR; TCRdb's copy has only in-frame clones and leaves some out. The data contain 3,000 to 4,500 clones, roughly four fifths of them singletons. The sequencing input was non-adjacent lung tissue. The source is a human donor with non-small cell lung cancer. Each CDR3 is given with its conserved first and last residue. The D gene is left open where the match is weak. Size is stated for part of the rows, as once, few or many counts, or as a class when the clone is expanded.

TRBV19	NA	TRBD1	TRBJ2-7	TGTGCCAGTAGGCCGGGACAGGGGGCCACCTACGAGCAGTACTTC	CASRPGQGATYEQYF
TRBV2	NA	TRBD1	TRBJ1-2	TGTGCCAGCTACAGGGGAGTAGTAGCCGCCCACTACACCTTC	CASYRGVVAAHYTF
TRBV28	few	NA	TRBJ1-2	TGTGCCAGCCGCGTTCAGGGCAACTATGGCTACACCTTC	CASRVQGNYGYTF
TRBV6-4	NA	NA	TRBJ2-3	TGTGCCAGCAGTGAGGGGCAGGGTAGCACAGATACGCAGTATTTT	CASSEGQGSTDTQYF
TRBV5-6	few	TRBD1	TRBJ1-4	TGTGCCAGCAGCTCGGGGACAGGGGGAATTAATGAAAAACTGTTTTTT	CASSSGTGGINEKLFF
TRBV4-3	few	NA	TRBJ1-2	TGCGCCAGCAGCCAAGGGGGTAGCGGGGCCGGTGGCTATGGCTACACCTTC	CASSQGGSGAGGYGYTF
TRBV29-1	NA	NA	TRBJ1-2	TGCAGCGATAACAGGGATGGGGGAGGCTACACCTTC	CSDNRDGGGYTF
TRBV18	NA	NA	TRBJ2-7	TGTGCCAGCTCACCAACAGGCGGTCTCCTCTCCTACGAGCAGTACTTC	CASSPTGGLLSYEQYF
TRBV28	once	TRBD1	TRBJ2-1	TGTGCCAGCAGGGCAGGGGGACGCAATGAGCAGTTCTTC	CASRAGGRNEQFF
TRBV19	once	NA	TRBJ1-5	TGTGCCAGTAGTTGGGCTCATGGCAATCAGCCCCAGCATTTT	CASSWAHGNQPQHF
TRBV28	large	TRBD1	TRBJ1-1	TGTGCCAGCAGGGTTGCGTTACTCAGACAGGGGCCGAACACTGAAGCTTTCTTT	CASRVALLRQGPNTEAFF
TRBV2	NA	TRBD1	TRBJ1-1	TGTGCCAGCAGCTTCGGGACAGGGGCAGTGACTGAAGCTTTCTTT	CASSFGTGAVTEAFF
TRBV10-1	NA	NA	TRBJ2-3	TGCGCCAGCAGTGACAGGGCAGATACGCAGTATTTT	CASSDRADTQYF
TRBV7-2	NA	NA	TRBJ2-3	TGTGCCAGCACCCGGTCGGATACGCAGTATTTT	CASTRSDTQYF
TRBV6-1	NA	TRBD2	TRBJ2-3	TGTGCCAGCCAACTAGCGGGAGGGCAGGGGCAGTATTTT	CASQLAGGQGQYF
TRBV18	NA	TRBD1	TRBJ1-1	TGTGCCAGCTCACCCCCGGACAGGGAAAACACTGAAGCTTTCTTT	CASSPPDRENTEAFF
TRBV5-1	few	TRBD2	TRBJ2-3	TGCGCCAGCACCCCGAGGGGCGTAACTAGCGGGAGGGCGGCAGATACGCAGTATTTT	CASTPRGVTSGRAADTQYF
TRBV29-1	NA	NA	TRBJ1-1	TGCAGCGTTGAAGGGGGGAGGCAGCTGAACACTGAAGCTTTCTTT	CSVEGGRQLNTEAFF
TRBV19	NA	NA	TRBJ1-5	TGTGCCAGTAGCGCAGGGTGGAGTAATCAGCCCCAGCATTTT	CASSAGWSNQPQHF
TRBV29-1	NA	NA	TRBJ1-1	TGCAGCGTTGGGGGCAGCCCCATCTGGAACACTGAAGCTTTCTTT	CSVGGSPIWNTEAFF
TRBV10-3	once	TRBD1	TRBJ2-3	TGTGCCATCAGTGAAACTACCGGGACAGGGGGCAGCACAGATACGCAGTATTTT	CAISETTGTGGSTDTQYF
TRBV19	NA	NA	TRBJ2-5	TGTGCCAGTAGTATTCGCTCTAGTTTAGAGACCCAGTACTTC	CASSIRSSLETQYF
TRBV5-4	NA	TRBD2	TRBJ2-3	TGTGCCAGCAACCTTGCCGGGACTAGTTTTGCAGATACGCAGTATTTT	CASNLAGTSFADTQYF
TRBV4-3	few	TRBD1	TRBJ1-1	TGCGCCAGCAGCCAATGGGGACAGGGGAGGACTGAAGCTTTCTTT	CASSQWGQGRTEAFF
TRBV2	NA	NA	TRBJ2-2	TGTGCCAGCAGTATCACGAACACCGGGGAGCTGTTTTTT	CASSITNTGELFF
TRBV28	NA	NA	TRBJ1-1	TGTGCCAGCAGTTCTAAGAACGGAGGACTAATTGAAGCTTTCTTT	CASSSKNGGLIEAFF
TRBV7-2	NA	NA	TRBJ2-3	TGTGCCAGCAGCTTCTATAGCGGACCCACAGATACGCAGTATTTT	CASSFYSGPTDTQYF
TRBV4-2	NA	NA	TRBJ1-3	TGTGCCAGCAGCCAAGCCCAGACAGACAACTCTGGAAACACCATATATTTT	CASSQAQTDNSGNTIYF
TRBV10-3	NA	NA	TRBJ1-2	TGTGCCTCTGGCCCACAGGTCCAGGAGGGCTACACCTTC	CASGPQVQEGYTF
TRBV7-9	few	NA	TRBJ1-5	TGTGCCAGCAGCCCCCAGGGTAATAGCAATCAGCCCCAGCATTTT	CASSPQGNSNQPQHF